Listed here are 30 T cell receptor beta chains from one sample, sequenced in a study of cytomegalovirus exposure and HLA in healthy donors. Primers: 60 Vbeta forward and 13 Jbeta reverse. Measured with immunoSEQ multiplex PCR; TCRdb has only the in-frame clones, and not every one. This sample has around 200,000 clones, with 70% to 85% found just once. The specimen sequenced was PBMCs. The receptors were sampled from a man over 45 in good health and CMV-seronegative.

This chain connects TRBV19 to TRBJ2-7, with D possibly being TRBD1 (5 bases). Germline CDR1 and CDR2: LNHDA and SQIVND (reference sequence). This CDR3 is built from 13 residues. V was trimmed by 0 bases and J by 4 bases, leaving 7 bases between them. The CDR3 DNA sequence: TGTGCCAGTAGTATAGAGCAGGGATACGAGCAGTACTTC. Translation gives CASSIEQGYEQYF.

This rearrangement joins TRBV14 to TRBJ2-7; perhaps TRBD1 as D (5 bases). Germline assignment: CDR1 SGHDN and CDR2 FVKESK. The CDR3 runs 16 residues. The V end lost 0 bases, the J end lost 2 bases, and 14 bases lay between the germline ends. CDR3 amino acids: CASSQEWGAFAYEQYF. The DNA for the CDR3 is TGTGCCAGCAGCCAAGAATGGGGCGCCTTCGCCTACGAGCAGTACTTC.

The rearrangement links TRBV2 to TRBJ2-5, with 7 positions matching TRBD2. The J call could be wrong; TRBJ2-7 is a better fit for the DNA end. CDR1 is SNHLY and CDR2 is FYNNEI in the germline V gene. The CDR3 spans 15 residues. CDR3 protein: CASSEVSGGTYEQYF. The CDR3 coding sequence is TGTGCCAGCAGTGAAGTTTCGGGAGGAACGTACGAGCAGTACTTC.

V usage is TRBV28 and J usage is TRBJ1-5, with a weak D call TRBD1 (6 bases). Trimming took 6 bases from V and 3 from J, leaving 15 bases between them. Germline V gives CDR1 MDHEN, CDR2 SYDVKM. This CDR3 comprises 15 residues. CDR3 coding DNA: TGTGCCAGCAGGTTAGGGGGGGTCTCCAATCAGCCCCAGCATTTT. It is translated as CASRLGGVSNQPQHF.

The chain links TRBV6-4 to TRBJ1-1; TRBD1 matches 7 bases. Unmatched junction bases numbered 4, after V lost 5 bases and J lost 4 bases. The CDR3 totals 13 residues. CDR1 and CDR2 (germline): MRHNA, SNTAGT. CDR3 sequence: CASSFNRGTEAFF. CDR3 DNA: TGTGCCAGCAGTTTCAACAGGGGCACTGAAGCTTTCTTT.

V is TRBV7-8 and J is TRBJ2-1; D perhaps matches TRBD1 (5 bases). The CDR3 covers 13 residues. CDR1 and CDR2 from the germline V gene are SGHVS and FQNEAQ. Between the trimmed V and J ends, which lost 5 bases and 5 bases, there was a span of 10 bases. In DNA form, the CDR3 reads TGTGCCAGCAGCCCGAGGACACACAATGAGCAGTTCTTC. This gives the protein CASSPRTHNEQFF. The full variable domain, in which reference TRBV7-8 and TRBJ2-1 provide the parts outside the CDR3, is GAGVSQSPRYKVAKRGQDVALRCDPISGHVSLFWYQQALGQGPEFLTYFQNEAQLDKSGLPSDRFFAERPEGSVSTLKIQRTQQEDSAVYLCASSPRTHNEQFFGPGTRLTVL.

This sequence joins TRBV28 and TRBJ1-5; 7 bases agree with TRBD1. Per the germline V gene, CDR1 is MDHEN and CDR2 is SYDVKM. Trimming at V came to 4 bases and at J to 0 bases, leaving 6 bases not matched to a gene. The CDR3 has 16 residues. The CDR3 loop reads CASSSRQGGSNQPQHF. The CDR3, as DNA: TGTGCCAGCAGTTCCCGACAGGGAGGTAGCAATCAGCCCCAGCATTTT.

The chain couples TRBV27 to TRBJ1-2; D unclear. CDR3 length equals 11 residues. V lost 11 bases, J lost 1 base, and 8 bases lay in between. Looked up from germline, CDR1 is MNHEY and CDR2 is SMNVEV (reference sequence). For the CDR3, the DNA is TGTGCCCCCGGTGGTAACTATGGCTACACCTTC. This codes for CAPGGNYGYTF.

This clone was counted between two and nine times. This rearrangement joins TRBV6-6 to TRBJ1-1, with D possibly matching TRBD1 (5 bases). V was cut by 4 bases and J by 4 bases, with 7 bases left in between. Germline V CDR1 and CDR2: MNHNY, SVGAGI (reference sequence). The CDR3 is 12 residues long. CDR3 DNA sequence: TGTGCCAGCAGTTGGGGGGGCACTGAAGCTTTCTTT. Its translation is CASSWGGTEAFF.

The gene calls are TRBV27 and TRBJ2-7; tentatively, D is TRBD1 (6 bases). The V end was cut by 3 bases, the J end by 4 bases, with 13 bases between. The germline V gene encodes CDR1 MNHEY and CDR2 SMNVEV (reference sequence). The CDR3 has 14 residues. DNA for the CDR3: TGTGCCAGCAGTTTGCAAGGACAGTTGTACGAGCAGTACTTC. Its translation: CASSLQGQLYEQYF.

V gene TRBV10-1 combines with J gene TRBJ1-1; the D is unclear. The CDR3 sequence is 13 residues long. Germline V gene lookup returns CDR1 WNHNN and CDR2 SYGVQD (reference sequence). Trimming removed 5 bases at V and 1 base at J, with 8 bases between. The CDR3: CASSTGWNTEAFF. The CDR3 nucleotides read TGCGCCAGCAGTACGGGGTGGAACACTGAAGCTTTCTTT.

The CDR3 coding sequence is TGTGCCAGTAGTATAGAGGCAGGTCAAGCTTCTGAAGCTTTCTTT. Amino acids: CASSIEAGQASEAFF. The chain combines TRBV19 with TRBJ1-1; D ambiguous. This CDR3 has 15 residues. V was clipped by 0 bases and J by 6 bases, with 14 bases between them. Germline CDR1 LNHDA, CDR2 SQIVND (reference sequence).

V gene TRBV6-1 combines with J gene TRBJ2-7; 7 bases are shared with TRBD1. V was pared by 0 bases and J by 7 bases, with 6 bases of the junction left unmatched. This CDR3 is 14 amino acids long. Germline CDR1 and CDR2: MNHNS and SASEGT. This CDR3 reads CASSEARGFGEQYF. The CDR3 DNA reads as TGTGCCAGCAGTGAAGCCAGGGGGTTCGGGGAGCAGTACTTC.

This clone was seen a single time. This CDR3 reads CASSRGDSGGTGELFF. Here the CDR3 DNA reads TGTGCCAGCAGTAGGGGGGATAGCGGGGGGACCGGGGAGCTGTTTTTT. V gene TRBV6-6 combines with J gene TRBJ2-2; TRBD2 agrees at 10 bases. The CDR3 extends over 16 amino acids. Germline V CDR1 and CDR2: MNHNY, SVGAGI (reference sequence). Losses at the gene ends were 5 bases for V and 5 bases for J; bases not matched to a gene: 8.

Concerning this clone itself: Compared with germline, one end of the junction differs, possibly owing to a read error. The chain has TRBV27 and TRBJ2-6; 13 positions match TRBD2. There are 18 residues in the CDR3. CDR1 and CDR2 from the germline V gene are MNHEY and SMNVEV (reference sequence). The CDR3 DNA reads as TGTGCCAACAGTTCAGGACTAGCGGGAGTGTTTGGGGCCAACGTCCTGACTTTC. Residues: CANSSGLAGVFGANVLTF.

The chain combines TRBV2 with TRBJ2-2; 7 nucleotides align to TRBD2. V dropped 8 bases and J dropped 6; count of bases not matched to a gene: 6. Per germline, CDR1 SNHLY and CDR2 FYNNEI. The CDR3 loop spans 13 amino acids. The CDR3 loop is CASSYAGAGELFF. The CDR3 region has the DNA TGTGCCAGCTCTTACGCGGGAGCCGGGGAGCTGTTTTTT.

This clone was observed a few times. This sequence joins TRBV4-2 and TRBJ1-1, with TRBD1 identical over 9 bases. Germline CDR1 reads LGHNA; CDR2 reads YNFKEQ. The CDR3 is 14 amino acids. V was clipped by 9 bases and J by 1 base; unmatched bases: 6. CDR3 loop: CASLDRGTNTEAFF. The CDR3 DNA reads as TGTGCCAGTCTTGACAGGGGGACGAACACTGAAGCTTTCTTT.

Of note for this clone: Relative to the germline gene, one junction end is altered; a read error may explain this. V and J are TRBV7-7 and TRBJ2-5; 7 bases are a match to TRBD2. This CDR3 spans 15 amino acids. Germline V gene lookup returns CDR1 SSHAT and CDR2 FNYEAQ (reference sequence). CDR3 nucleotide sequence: TGTGCTAGCAGCTTTCTAGCGGAGTATAAAGAGACCCAGTACTTC. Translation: CASSFLAEYKETQYF. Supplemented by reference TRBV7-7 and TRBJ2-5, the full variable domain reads GAGVSQSPRYKVTKRGQDVTLRCDPISSHATLYWYQQALGQGPEFLTYFNYEAQPDKSGLPSDRFSAERPEGSISTLTIQRTEQRDSAMYRCASSFLAEYKETQYFGPGTRLLVL.

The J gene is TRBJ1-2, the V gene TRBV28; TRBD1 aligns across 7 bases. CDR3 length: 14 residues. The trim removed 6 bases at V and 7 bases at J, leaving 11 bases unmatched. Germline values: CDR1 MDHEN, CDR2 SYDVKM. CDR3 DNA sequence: TGTGCCAGCAGGCTTGCCGGACAGGCGGGTGGCTACACCTTC. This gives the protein CASRLAGQAGGYTF.

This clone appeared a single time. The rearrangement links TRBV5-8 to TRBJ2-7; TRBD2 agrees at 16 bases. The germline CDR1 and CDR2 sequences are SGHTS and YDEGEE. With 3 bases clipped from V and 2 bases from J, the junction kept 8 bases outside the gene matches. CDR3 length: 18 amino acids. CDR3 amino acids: CASSWGTSGRAWTYEQYF. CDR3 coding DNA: TGTGCCAGCAGCTGGGGGACTAGCGGGAGGGCATGGACCTACGAGCAGTACTTC.

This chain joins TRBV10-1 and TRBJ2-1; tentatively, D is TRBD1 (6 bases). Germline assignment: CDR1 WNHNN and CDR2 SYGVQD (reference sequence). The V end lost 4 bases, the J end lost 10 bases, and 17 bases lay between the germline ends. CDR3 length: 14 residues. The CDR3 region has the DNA TGCGCCAGCAGTGCCCGCGGCAGGGGTAAGGAGCAGTTCTTC. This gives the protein CASSARGRGKEQFF.

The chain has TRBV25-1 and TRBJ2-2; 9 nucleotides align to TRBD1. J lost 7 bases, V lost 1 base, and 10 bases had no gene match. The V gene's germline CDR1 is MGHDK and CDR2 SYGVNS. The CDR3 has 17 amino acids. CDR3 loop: CASSESRTGAIGGELFF. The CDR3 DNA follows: TGTGCCAGCAGTGAATCGCGGACAGGGGCTATTGGCGGGGAGCTGTTTTTT.

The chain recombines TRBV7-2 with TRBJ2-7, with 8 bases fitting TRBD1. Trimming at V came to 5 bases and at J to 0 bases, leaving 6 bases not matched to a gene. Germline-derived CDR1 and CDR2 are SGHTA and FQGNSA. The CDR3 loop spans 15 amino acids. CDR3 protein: CASSPDRGSSYEQYF. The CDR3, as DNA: TGTGCCAGCAGCCCCGACAGGGGAAGCTCCTACGAGCAGTACTTC.

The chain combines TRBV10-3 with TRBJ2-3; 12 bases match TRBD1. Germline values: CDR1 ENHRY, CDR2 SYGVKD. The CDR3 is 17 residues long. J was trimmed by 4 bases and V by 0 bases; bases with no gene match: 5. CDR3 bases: TGTGCCATCAGTGAGTCGAAGGGACAGGGGGCCTCAGATACGCAGTATTTT. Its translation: CAISESKGQGASDTQYF.

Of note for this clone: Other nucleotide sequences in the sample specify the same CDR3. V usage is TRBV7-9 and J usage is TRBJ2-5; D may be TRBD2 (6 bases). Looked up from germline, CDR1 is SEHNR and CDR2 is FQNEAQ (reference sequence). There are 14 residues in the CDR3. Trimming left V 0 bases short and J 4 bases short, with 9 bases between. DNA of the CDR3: TGTGCCAGCAGCTTAGCGGGAGGAGGAGAGACCCAGTACTTC. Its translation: CASSLAGGGETQYF.

CDR3 loop: CASSPPPGHLSGANVLTF. CDR3 bases: TGTGCCAGCAGCCCACCGCCGGGACACCTCTCTGGGGCCAACGTCCTGACTTTC. The chain joins TRBV7-9 to TRBJ2-6; D is possibly TRBD1 (6 bases). V was pared by 5 bases and J by 0 bases, with 17 bases between. Germline V lookup: CDR1 SEHNR, CDR2 FQNEAQ (reference sequence). The CDR3 sequence is 18 residues long.

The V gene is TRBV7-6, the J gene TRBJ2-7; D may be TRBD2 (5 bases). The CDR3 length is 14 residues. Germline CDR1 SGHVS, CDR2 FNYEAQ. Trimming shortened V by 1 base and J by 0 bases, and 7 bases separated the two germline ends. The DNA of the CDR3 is TGTGCCAGCAGCTTAGTACGGGACTCCTACGAGCAGTACTTC. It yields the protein CASSLVRDSYEQYF.

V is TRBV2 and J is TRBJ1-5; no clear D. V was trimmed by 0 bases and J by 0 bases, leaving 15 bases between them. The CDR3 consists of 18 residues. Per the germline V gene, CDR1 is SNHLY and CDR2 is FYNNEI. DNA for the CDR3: TGTGCCAGCAGTGAAGCGACCCCGGACTCCTATAGCAATCAGCCCCAGCATTTT. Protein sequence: CASSEATPDSYSNQPQHF.

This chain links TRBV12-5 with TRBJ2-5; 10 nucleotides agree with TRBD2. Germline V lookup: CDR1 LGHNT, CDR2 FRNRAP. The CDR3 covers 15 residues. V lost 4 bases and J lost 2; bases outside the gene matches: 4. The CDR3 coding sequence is TGTGCTAGTGGTTGGACTAGCGGAGTTCAAGAGACCCAGTACTTC. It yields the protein CASGWTSGVQETQYF.

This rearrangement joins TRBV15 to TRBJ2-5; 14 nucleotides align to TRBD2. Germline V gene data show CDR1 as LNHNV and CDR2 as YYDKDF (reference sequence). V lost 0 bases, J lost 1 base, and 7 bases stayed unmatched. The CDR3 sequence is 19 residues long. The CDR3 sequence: CATSRDRGGTSGSQETQYF. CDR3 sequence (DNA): TGTGCCACCAGCAGAGATCGGGGGGGGACTAGCGGGAGCCAAGAGACCCAGTACTTC.